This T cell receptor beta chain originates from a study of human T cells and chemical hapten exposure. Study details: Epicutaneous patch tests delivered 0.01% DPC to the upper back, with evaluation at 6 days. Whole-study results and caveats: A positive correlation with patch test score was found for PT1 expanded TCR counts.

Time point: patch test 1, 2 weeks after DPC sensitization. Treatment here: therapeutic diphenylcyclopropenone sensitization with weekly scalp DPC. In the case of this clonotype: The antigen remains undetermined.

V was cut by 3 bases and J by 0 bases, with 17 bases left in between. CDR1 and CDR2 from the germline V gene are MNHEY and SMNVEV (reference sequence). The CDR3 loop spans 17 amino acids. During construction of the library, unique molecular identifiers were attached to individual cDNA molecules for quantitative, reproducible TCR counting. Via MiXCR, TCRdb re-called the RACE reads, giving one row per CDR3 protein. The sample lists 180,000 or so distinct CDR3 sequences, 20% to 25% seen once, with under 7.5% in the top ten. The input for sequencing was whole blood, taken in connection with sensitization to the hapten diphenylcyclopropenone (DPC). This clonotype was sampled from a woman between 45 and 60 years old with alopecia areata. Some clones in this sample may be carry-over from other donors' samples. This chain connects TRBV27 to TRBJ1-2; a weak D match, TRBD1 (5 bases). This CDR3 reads CASSLGADRISNYGYTF. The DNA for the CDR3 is TGTGCCAGCAGTTTGGGCGCCGACAGAATCTCTAACTATGGCTACACCTTC.